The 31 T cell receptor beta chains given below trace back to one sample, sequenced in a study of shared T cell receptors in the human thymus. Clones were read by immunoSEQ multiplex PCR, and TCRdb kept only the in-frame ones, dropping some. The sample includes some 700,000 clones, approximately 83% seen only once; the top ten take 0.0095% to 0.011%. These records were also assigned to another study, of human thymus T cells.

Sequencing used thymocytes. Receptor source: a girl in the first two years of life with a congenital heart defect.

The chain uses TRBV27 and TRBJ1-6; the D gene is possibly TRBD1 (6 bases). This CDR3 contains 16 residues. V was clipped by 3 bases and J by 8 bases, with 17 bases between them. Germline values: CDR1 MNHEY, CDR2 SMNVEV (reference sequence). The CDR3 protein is CASSFTGKIEYSPLHF. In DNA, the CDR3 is TGTGCCAGCAGTTTCACAGGGAAGATCGAGTATTCACCCCTCCACTTT.

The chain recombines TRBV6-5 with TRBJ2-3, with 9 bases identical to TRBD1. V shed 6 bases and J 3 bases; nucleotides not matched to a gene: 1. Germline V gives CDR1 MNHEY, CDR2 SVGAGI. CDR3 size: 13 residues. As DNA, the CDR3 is TGTGCCAGCAGGGACAGGGGAACAGATACGCAGTATTTT. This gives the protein CASRDRGTDTQYF.

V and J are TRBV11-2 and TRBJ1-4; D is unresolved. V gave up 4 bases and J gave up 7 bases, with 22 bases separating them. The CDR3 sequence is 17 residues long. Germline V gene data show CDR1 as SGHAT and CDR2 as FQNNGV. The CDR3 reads CASSWVRSERRGEKLFF. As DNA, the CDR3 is TGTGCCAGCAGCTGGGTGAGGTCGGAACGCCGCGGTGAAAAACTGTTTTTT.

CDR3 sequence: CASRALLGGLGEQYF. CDR3 DNA sequence: TGTGCCAGCAGAGCTTTGCTGGGGGGGCTGGGCGAGCAGTACTTC. V usage is TRBV11-2 and J usage is TRBJ2-7; TRBD2 is a possible D gene (7 bases). The V end lost 6 bases, the J end lost 6 bases, and 21 bases lay between the germline ends. CDR1 is SGHAT and CDR2 is FQNNGV in the germline V gene. The CDR3 loop spans 15 amino acids.

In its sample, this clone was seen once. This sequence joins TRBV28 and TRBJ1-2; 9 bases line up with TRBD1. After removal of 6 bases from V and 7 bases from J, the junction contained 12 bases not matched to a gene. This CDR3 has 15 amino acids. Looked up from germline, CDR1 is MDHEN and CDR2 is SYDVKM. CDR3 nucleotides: TGTGCCAGCAGCTTCAACAGGGGGCGCAGGGGTGGCTACACCTTC. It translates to CASSFNRGRRGGYTF.

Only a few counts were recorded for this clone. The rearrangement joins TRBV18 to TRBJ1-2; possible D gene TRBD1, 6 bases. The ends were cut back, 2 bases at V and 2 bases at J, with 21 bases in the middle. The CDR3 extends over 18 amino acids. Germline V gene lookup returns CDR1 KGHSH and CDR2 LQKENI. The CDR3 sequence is CASSPTKHPGEFNYGYTF. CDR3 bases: TGTGCCAGCTCACCAACAAAACACCCAGGGGAGTTCAACTATGGCTACACCTTC.

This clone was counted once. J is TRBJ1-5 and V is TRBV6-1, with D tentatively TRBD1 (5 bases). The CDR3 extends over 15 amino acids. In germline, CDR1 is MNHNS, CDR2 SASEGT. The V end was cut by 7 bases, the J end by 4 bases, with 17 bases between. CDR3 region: CASIGQGAPNQPQHF. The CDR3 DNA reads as TGTGCCAGCATTGGTCAAGGGGCCCCAAATCAGCCCCAGCATTTT.

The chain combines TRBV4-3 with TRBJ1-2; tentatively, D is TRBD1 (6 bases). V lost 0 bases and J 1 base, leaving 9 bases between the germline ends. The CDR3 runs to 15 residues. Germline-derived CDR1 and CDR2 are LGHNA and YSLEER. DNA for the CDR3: TGCGCCAGCAGCCAAGAGGGACAACGTAACTATGGCTACACCTTC. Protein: CASSQEGQRNYGYTF.

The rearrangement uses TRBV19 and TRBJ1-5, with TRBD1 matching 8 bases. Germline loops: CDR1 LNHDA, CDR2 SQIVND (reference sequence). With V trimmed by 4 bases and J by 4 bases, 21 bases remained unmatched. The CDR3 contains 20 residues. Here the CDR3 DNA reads TGTGCCAGTAGTACCCCCATACCCATTCCGGGACAGGAGCATAATCAGCCCCAGCATTTT. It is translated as CASSTPIPIPGQEHNQPQHF.

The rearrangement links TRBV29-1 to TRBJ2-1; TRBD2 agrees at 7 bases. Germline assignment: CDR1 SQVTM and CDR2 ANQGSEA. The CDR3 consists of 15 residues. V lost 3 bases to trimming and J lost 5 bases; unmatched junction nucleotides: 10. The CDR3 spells CSVESGLAVDNEQFF. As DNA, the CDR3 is TGCAGCGTTGAGTCGGGCCTAGCGGTCGACAATGAGCAGTTCTTC.

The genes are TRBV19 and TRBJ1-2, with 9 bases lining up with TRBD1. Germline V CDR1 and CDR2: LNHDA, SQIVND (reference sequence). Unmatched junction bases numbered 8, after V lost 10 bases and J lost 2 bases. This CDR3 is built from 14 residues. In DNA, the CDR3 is TGTGCCACCGGGACAGGGTCGGAGAACTATGGCTACACCTTC. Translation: CATGTGSENYGYTF.

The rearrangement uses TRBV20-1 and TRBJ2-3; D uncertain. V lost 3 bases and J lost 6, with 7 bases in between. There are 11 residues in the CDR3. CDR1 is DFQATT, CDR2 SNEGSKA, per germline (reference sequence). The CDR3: CSASSRDTQYF. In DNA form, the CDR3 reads TGCAGTGCTAGCTCGAGGGATACGCAGTATTTT.

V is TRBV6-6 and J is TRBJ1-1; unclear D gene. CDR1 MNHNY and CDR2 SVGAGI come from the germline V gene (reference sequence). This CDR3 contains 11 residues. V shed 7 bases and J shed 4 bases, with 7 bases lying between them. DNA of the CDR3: TGTGCCAGCACCAGAAGCACTGAAGCTTTCTTT. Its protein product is CASTRSTEAFF.

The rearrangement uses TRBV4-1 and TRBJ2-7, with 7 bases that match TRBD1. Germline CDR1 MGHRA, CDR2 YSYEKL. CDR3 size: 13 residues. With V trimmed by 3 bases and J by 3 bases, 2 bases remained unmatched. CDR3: CASSHYRGYEQYF. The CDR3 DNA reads TGCGCCAGCAGCCATTACAGGGGCTACGAGCAGTACTTC.

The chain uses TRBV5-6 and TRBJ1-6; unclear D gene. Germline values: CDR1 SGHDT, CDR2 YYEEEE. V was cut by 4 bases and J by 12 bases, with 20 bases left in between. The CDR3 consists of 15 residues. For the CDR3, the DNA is TGTGCCAGCAGCCCAAAAGCCGACAATTTTCAACCCCTCCACTTT. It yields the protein CASSPKADNFQPLHF. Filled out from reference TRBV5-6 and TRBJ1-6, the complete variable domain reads DAGVTQSPTHLIKTRGQQVTLRCSPKSGHDTVSWYQQALGQGPQFIFQYYEEEERQRGNFPDRFSGHQFPNYSSELNVNALLLGDSALYLCASSPKADNFQPLHFGNGTRLTVT.

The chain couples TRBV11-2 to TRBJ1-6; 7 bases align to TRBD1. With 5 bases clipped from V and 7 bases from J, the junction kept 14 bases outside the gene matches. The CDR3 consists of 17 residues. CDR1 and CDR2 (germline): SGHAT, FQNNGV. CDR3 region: CASSRVPRTGGNSPLHF. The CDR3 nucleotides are TGTGCCAGCAGCCGCGTGCCCCGGACAGGAGGCAATTCACCCCTCCACTTT.

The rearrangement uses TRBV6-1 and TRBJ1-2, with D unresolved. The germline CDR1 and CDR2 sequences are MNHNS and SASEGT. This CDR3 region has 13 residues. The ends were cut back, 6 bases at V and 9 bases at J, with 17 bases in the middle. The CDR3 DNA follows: TGTGCCAGCAGCTTAGCTAAAACCCCTTGCTACACCTTC. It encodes CASSLAKTPCYTF.

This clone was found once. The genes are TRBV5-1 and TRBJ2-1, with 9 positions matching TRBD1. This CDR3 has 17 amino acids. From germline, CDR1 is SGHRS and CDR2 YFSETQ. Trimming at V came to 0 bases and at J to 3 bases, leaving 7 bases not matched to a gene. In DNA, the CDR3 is TGCGCCAGCAGCTTGGGACAGGGGGTATTTGGCTACAATGAGCAGTTCTTC. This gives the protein CASSLGQGVFGYNEQFF.

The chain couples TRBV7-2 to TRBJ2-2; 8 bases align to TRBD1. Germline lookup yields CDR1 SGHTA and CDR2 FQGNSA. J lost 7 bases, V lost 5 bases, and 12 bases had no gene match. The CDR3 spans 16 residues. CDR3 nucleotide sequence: TGTGCCAGCAGCCCGCGGGTTACAGGGGGAGACGGGGAGCTGTTTTTT. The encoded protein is CASSPRVTGGDGELFF.

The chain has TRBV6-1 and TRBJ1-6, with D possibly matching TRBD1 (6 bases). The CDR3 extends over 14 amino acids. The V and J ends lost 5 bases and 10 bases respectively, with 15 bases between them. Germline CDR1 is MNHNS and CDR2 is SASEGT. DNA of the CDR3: TGTGCCAGCAGTTATGGGCCAGGGGAATCACCCCTCCACTTT. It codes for CASSYGPGESPLHF.

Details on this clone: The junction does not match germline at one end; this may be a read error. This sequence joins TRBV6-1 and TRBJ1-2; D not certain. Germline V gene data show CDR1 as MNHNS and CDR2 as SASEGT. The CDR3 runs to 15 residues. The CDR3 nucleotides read TGTGCCAGCAGTGCTATATTCGCATTGAGCAAATCCCCCCCCTTC. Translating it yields CASSAIFALSKSPPF.

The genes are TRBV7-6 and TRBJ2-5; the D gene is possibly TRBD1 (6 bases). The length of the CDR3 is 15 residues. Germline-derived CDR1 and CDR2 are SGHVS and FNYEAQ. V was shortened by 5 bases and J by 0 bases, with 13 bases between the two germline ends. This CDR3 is CASSPVRTDQETQYF. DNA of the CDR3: TGTGCCAGCAGCCCCGTAAGGACAGACCAAGAGACCCAGTACTTC.

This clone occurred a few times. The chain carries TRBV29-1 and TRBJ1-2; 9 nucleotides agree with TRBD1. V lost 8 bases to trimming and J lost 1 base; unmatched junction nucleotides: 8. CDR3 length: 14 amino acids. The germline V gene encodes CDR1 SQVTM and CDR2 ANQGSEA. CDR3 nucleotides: TGCAGCTCATCACGGGACAGGGTTAACTATGGCTACACCTTC. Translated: CSSSRDRVNYGYTF. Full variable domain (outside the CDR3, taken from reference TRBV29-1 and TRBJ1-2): SAVISQKPSRDICQRGTSLTIQCQVDSQVTMMFWYRQQPGQSLTLIATANQGSEATYESGFVIDKFPISRPNLTFSTLTVSNMSPEDSSIYLCSSSRDRVNYGYTFGSGTRLTVV.

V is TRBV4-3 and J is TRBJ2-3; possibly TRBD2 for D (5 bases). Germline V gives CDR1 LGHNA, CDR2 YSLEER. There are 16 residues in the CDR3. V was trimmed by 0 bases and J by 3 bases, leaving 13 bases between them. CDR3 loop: CASSQDERRGTDTQYF. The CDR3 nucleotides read TGCGCCAGCAGCCAAGATGAGCGGCGTGGGACAGATACGCAGTATTTT.

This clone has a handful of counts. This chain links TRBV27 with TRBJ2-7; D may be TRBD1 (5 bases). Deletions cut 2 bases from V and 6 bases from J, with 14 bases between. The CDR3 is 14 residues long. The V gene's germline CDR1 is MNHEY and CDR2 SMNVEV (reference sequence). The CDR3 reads CASSLRAGWCEQYF. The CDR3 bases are TGTGCCAGCAGTTTAAGGGCAGGGTGGTGCGAGCAGTACTTC.

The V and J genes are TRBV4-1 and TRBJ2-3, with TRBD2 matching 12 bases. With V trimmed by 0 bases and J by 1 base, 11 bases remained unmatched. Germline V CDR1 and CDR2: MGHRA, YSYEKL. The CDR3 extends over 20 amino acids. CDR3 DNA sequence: TGCGCCAGCAGCCAAGAGGGGCTCTTACTAGCGGGGGGACGCACAGATACGCAGTATTTT. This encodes CASSQEGLLLAGGRTDTQYF.

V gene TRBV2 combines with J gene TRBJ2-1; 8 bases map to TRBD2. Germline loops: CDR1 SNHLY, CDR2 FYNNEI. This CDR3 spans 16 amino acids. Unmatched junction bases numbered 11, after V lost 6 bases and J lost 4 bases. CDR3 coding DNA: TGTGCCAGCAGCGACAGACCTAGCGGGCCGTACAATGAGCAGTTCTTC. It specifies CASSDRPSGPYNEQFF.

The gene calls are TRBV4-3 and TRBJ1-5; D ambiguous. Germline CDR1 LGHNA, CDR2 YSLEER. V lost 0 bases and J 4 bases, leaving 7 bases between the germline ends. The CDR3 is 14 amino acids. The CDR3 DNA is TGCGCCAGCAGCCAAGATTTTGAGAATCAGCCCCAGCATTTT. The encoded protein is CASSQDFENQPQHF.

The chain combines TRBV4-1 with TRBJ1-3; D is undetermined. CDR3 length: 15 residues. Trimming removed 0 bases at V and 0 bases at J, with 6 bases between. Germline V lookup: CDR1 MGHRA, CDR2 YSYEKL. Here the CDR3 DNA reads TGCGCCAGCAGCCAAGAAAGCCCCTCTGGAAACACCATATATTTT. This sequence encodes CASSQESPSGNTIYF.

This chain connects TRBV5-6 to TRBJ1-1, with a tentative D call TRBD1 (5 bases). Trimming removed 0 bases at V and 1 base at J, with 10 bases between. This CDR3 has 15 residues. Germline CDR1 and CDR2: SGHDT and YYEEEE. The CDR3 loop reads CASSLGQKGNTEAFF. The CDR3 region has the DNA TGTGCCAGCAGCTTGGGACAGAAGGGGAACACTGAAGCTTTCTTT.

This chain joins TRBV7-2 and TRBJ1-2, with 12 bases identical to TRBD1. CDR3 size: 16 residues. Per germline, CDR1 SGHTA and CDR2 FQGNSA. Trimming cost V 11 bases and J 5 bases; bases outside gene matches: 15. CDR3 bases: TGTGCCGGATCCCCGGGACAGGGGGCGATGATATATGGCTACACCTTC. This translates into CAGSPGQGAMIYGYTF.